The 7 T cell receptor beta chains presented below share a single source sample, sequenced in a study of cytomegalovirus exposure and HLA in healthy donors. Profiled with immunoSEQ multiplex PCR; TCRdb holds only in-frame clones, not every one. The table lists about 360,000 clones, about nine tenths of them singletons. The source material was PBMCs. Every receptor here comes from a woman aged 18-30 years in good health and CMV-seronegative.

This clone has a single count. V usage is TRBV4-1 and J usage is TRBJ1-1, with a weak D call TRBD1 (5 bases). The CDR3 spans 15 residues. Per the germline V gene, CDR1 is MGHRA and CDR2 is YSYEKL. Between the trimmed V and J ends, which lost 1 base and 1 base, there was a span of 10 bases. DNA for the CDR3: TGCGCCAGCAGCCAAGTCATCGGGGGGAACACTGAAGCTTTCTTT. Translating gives CASSQVIGGNTEAFF.

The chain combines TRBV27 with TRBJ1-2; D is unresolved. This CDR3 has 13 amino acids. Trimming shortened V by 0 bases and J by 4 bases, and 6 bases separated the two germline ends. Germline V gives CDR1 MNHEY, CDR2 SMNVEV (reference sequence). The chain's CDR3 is CASSLSAGYGYTF. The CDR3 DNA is TGTGCCAGCAGTTTATCGGCGGGCTATGGCTACACCTTC.

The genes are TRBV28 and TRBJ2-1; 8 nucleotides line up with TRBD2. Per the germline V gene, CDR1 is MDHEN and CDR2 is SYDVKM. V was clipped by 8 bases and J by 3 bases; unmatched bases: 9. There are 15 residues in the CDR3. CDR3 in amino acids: CASLQPGLGYNEQFF. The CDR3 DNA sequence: TGTGCCAGCCTCCAACCGGGACTAGGCTACAATGAGCAGTTCTTC.

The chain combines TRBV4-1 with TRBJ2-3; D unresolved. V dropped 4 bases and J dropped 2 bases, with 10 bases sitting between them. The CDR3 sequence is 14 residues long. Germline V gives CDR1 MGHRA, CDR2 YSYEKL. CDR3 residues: CASSPDVYTDTQYF. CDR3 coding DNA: TGCGCCAGCAGCCCAGACGTGTACACAGATACGCAGTATTTT.

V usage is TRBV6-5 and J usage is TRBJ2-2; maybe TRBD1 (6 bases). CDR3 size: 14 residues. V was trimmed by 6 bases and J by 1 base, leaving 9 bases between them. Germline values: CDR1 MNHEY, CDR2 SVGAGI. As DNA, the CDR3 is TGTGCCAGCAGCGAGACAGGGAACACCGGGGAGCTGTTTTTT. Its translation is CASSETGNTGELFF.

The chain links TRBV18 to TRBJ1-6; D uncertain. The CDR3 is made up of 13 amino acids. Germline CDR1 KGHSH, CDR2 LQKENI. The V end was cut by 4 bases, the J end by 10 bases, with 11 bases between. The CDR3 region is CASSRAAESPLHF. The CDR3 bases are TGTGCCAGCTCACGAGCGGCAGAGTCACCCCTCCACTTT.

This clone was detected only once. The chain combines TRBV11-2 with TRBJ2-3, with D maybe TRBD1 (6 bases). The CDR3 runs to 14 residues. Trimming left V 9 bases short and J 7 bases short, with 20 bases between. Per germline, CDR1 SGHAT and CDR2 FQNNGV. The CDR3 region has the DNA TGTGCCAGTTTGGATGGGGGCTTTTTAAATACGCAGTATTTT. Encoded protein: CASLDGGFLNTQYF.